This T cell receptor (beta chain) emerged from a study of regulatory T cells in long-lasting Graves disease. Time point in this sample: newly diagnosed GD, antithyroid drugs for less than 3 months. There was RNA extracted from PBMCs, and the TCR library was made from it. Approximately 9.6-milliliter peripheral blood samples went into EDTA tubes. With respect to this clonotype: The antigen is unknown. Since a far larger clone is one base different, this is likely a read error.

The CDR3 contains 15 residues. J was trimmed by 2 bases and V by 3 bases; bases with no gene match: 2. In germline, CDR1 is MNHEY, CDR2 SMNVEV (reference sequence). General study results and limits: Persistent disease favored TRBV28, TRBJ1-2 and TRBJ2-5.

Through Arm-PCR of CDR3 regions and iRepertoire HTBI primers, TCR beta libraries were built. One entry per CDR3 protein results from TCRdb running MiXCR on the multiplex PCR reads. In the table there are 350,000 to 450,000 distinct CDR3 sequences, about 15% of which are singletons. This sample also appeared in a second study, on T cells in Graves' hyperthyroidism and ophthalmopathy. Per that paper: The model anticipated ophthalmopathy a median approximately 6.5 months pre-onset.

V usage is TRBV27 and J usage is TRBJ2-1; 9 bases match TRBD2. The origin of this receptor is a woman in her forties with Graves disease. This material consisted of peripheral blood mononuclear cells (PBMCs), taken at new diagnosis, from a patient treated with antithyroid drugs. The CDR3 nucleotides are TGTGCCAGCAGTTTTAGCGGGAGCCCCTACAATGAGCAGTTCTTC. Translated: CASSFSGSPYNEQFF.